This is a list of T cell receptor beta chains from one sample in a study of blood T cell repertoires in COVID-19. Libraries were prepared by immunoSEQ multiplex PCR; TCRdb keeps only in-frame clonotypes and omits some of them. This sample has 300,000 to 350,000 clones, with around 88% found just once. Sequences were obtained from peripheral blood. The receptors shown here come from a man aged 25 to 45 with active or convalescent COVID-19. The CDR3 runs from the conserved cysteine through the conserved F or W. The D gene is left open where the match is weak. Clone size is not always given. Where it is, it says once, few, many or a class for expanded clones.

j_call	d_call	clone_size	v_call	cdr3_aa	cdr3_nt
TRBJ1-1	TRBD1	.	TRBV30	CAWQNRGRWTEAFF	TGTGCCTGGCAAAACAGGGGGAGATGGACTGAAGCTTTCTTT
TRBJ2-3	.	.	TRBV18	CASSPQLAFTDTQYF	TGTGCCAGCTCACCACAGCTAGCCTTTACAGATACGCAGTATTTT
TRBJ2-5	TRBD2	.	TRBV7-2	CASSPGLAQETQYF	TGTGCCAGCAGCCCGGGACTAGCGCAAGAGACCCAGTACTTC
TRBJ2-5	TRBD2	once	TRBV7-2	CASSSPPGGARETQYF	TGTGCCAGCAGTTCGCCCCCCGGGGGGGCCCGCGAGACCCAGTACTTC
TRBJ2-1	TRBD2	once	TRBV6-6	CAGRGAGGGAYNEQFF	TGTGCCGGTCGGGGAGCGGGAGGGGGGGCCTACAATGAGCAGTTCTTC
TRBJ1-2	TRBD1	.	TRBV6-1	CASSDKTGGRHLFYGYTF	TGTGCCAGCAGTGACAAAACAGGGGGGCGCCATCTATTCTATGGCTACACCTTC
TRBJ2-3	TRBD1	.	TRBV24-1	CATSPPDRASTDTQYF	TGTGCCACCAGCCCGCCGGACAGGGCTAGCACAGATACGCAGTATTTT
TRBJ1-2	.	.	TRBV7-8	CASSLAEGGNYGYTF	TGTGCCAGCAGCTTGGCAGAGGGAGGCAACTATGGCTACACCTTC
TRBJ1-2	.	.	TRBV6-7	CASSYGRQYANYGYTF	TGTGCCAGCAGTTACGGCCGACAGTACGCCAACTATGGCTACACCTTC
TRBJ1-5	TRBD1	.	TRBV6-5	CASSRLRDRYQPQHF	TGTGCCAGCAGCAGACTCCGGGACAGATATCAGCCCCAGCATTTT
TRBJ2-1	TRBD2	.	TRBV19	CASSTAAGGVNEQFF	TGTGCCAGTAGTACGGCGGCGGGAGGGGTCAATGAGCAGTTCTTC
TRBJ2-1	TRBD2	.	TRBV30	CAFLAGGGSVGNEQFF	TGTGCCTTTCTAGCGGGGGGCGGTTCAGTGGGCAATGAGCAGTTCTTC
TRBJ2-1	.	.	TRBV6-2/TRBV6-3	CASSYEMGGTTVEQFF	TGTGCCAGCAGTTACGAGATGGGCGGGACGACGGTGGAGCAGTTCTTC
TRBJ1-2	.	.	TRBV30	CAEARGTEYGYTF	TGTGCAGAGGCCCGGGGGACGGAGTATGGCTACACCTTC
TRBJ2-3	.	once	TRBV5-4	CASRDSTSNTDTQYF	TGTGCCAGCAGGGATAGCACTAGTAACACAGATACGCAGTATTTT
TRBJ2-3	TRBD1	.	TRBV24-1	CATSDPRQPQGGTDTQYF	TGTGCCACCAGTGACCCACGACAACCCCAGGGGGGCACAGATACGCAGTATTTT
TRBJ2-2	TRBD2	.	TRBV4-1	CASSQGRLAGSTGELFF	TGCGCCAGCAGCCAAGGCCGACTAGCGGGGAGCACCGGGGAGCTGTTTTTT
TRBJ2-3	TRBD2	.	TRBV7-2	CASSPSWTSGGFFVTQYF	TGTGCCAGCAGCCCATCATGGACTAGCGGGGGGTTCTTCGTTACGCAGTATTTT
TRBJ2-7	.	few	TRBV3-1/TRBV3-2	CASSQQGLEQYF	TGTGCCAGCAGCCAGCAGGGCCTCGAGCAGTACTTC
TRBJ2-4	.	.	TRBV4-3	CASSQTGGIQYF	TGCGCCAGCAGCCAGACTGGGGGGATTCAGTACTTC
TRBJ1-4	.	.	TRBV20-1	CSASIPQGGRATNEKLFF	TGCAGTGCTAGTATCCCGCAGGGTGGGAGGGCAACTAATGAAAAACTGTTTTTT
TRBJ2-1	.	few	TRBV4-3	CASSQDRVRGQINEQFF	TGCGCCAGCAGCCAAGATAGGGTCAGGGGTCAGATCAATGAGCAGTTCTTC
TRBJ1-1	.	.	TRBV4-3	CASSQDSLLNTEAFF	TGCGCCAGCAGCCAAGACAGTTTATTGAACACTGAAGCTTTCTTT
TRBJ2-3	TRBD1	once	TRBV7-2	CASSFSTGVDTQYF	TGTGCCAGCAGCTTTTCAACAGGGGTGGATACGCAGTATTTT
TRBJ2-2	TRBD2	few	TRBV7-8	CASSSGTSGAITGELFF	TGTGCCAGCAGCTCCGGGACTAGCGGAGCCATCACCGGGGAGCTGTTTTTT
TRBJ2-2	.	.	TRBV7-3	CASSLSGNAGELFF	TGTGCCAGCAGCTTATCAGGGAACGCCGGGGAGCTGTTTTTT
TRBJ1-1	.	many	TRBV6-2/TRBV6-3	CASSYAPNTEAFF	TGTGCCAGCAGTTACGCGCCGAACACTGAAGCTTTCTTT
TRBJ1-1	.	.	TRBV24-1	CATSDLGQTEAFF	TGTGCCACCAGTGATTTGGGTCAGACTGAAGCTTTCTTT
TRBJ1-3	.	few	TRBV28	CASSLARNTIYF	TGTGCCAGCAGTTTAGCGAGAAACACCATATATTTT